This T cell receptor beta chain was sequenced during a study of graft-versus-host responses after intestinal transplantation. Study at large: For two to three years after anti-thymocyte globulin induction, all recipients took tacrolimus and steroids. Whole-study findings and limits: Marrow from the recipient contained GvH clones, some of which had appeared first in ileum or blood.

The CDR3 has 16 residues. The J segment lost 0 bases and the V segment lost 1 base, leaving 4 bases of the junction unmatched. Germline CDR1 SEHNR, CDR2 FQNEAQ (reference sequence). Produced via immunoSEQ multiplex PCR; TCRdb's table is partial and in-frame only. This table holds some 39,000 clones, nearly 95% found once. Comments on this clone: Its antigen is not known.

This chain uses TRBV7-9 with TRBJ1-1; 8 bases line up with TRBD1. This TCR was recovered from a human donor who was the organ donor for an intestinal transplant. This specimen was unstimulated CD8+ T cells sorted from spleen or lymph node cells, taken before transplant. The CDR3 is CASSLGGQGMNTEAFF. CDR3 sequence (DNA): TGTGCCAGCAGCTTAGGAGGACAGGGTATGAACACTGAAGCTTTCTTT.